The 18 T cell receptor beta chains below come from one sample, sequenced in a study of siplizumab effects on memory and regulatory T cells. Sequencing was performed with immunoSEQ multiplex PCR; in TCRdb, only in-frame clones are kept and a portion is missing. The sample lists fewer than 100,000 clones; 94% were seen once. Sequenced: non-Treg CD4+ T cells sorted from blood. These receptor sequences come from a human donor in good health.

The rearrangement joins TRBV6-1 to TRBJ1-1, with D perhaps matching TRBD1 (5 bases). Germline V lookup: CDR1 MNHNS, CDR2 SASEGT. The CDR3 runs to 14 residues. Trimming stripped 1 base from V and 4 bases from J, with 10 bases between. CDR3 loop: CASSEEGGATEAFF. CDR3 in DNA: TGTGCCAGCAGTGAAGAGGGAGGGGCCACTGAAGCTTTCTTT.

The chain has TRBV27 and TRBJ1-1; 7 bases line up with TRBD1. Germline CDR1 reads MNHEY; CDR2 reads SMNVEV (reference sequence). The J segment lost 5 bases and the V segment lost 1 base, leaving 7 bases of the junction unmatched. The CDR3 is 15 residues long. CDR3 bases: TGTGCCAGCAGTTTATTTGGCAGGGGGGGGACTGAAGCTTTCTTT. This encodes CASSLFGRGGTEAFF.

This chain connects TRBV11-2 to TRBJ1-6; perhaps TRBD1 as D (5 bases). The germline gives CDR1 SGHAT, CDR2 FQNNGV. The CDR3 length is 16 residues. Trimming stripped 5 bases from V and 7 bases from J, with 18 bases between. CDR3 protein: CASSDNLRVPNSPLHF. CDR3 nucleotides: TGTGCCAGCAGCGATAACCTCAGGGTCCCCAATTCACCCCTCCACTTT.

The chain links TRBV11-3 to TRBJ2-3; 11 nucleotides match TRBD2. CDR3 length: 16 amino acids. CDR1 is SGHNT and CDR2 is YENEEA in the germline V gene. The J segment lost 4 bases and the V segment lost 1 base, leaving 4 bases of the junction unmatched. Here the CDR3 DNA reads TGTGCCAGCAGCTTAGTGGGGACTAGCGGAGCAGATACGCAGTATTTT. Translating gives CASSLVGTSGADTQYF.

CDR3 DNA sequence: TGTGCCACCGACAGGGGGCGTCAAGAGACCCAGTACTTC. It yields the protein CATDRGRQETQYF. The rearrangement links TRBV10-3 to TRBJ2-5, with TRBD1 matching 10 bases. The CDR3 consists of 13 residues. Germline loops: CDR1 ENHRY, CDR2 SYGVKD. Trimming removed 10 bases from V and 2 bases from J; junction bases left unmatched: 4.

The V and J genes are TRBV5-1 and TRBJ2-1; 7 nucleotides match TRBD1. This CDR3 comprises 15 residues. V trimming: 4 bases; J trimming: 9 bases; junction bases outside the gene matches: 13. Germline values: CDR1 SGHRS, CDR2 YFSETQ. Here the CDR3 reads CASSGTQTTGAEQFF. In DNA, the CDR3 is TGCGCCAGCAGCGGAACCCAGACTACAGGGGCTGAGCAGTTCTTC.

This chain joins TRBV5-1 and TRBJ2-7; D is uncertain. The CDR3 is 13 residues long. In germline, CDR1 is SGHRS, CDR2 YFSETQ. The V and J ends lost 0 bases and 4 bases respectively, with 8 bases between them. The CDR3 DNA follows: TGCGCCAGCAGCTTGGATCGGGTATACGAGCAGTACTTC. Its translation is CASSLDRVYEQYF.

CDR3 DNA: TGTGCCAGCAGTGGCTTGAGACAGGGGGCAAACGAGCAGTACTTC. Translation: CASSGLRQGANEQYF. This chain uses TRBV2 with TRBJ2-7, with 10 bases that match TRBD1. J lost 5 bases, V lost 4 bases, and 8 bases had no gene match. Germline CDR1 and CDR2: SNHLY and FYNNEI. The CDR3 runs to 15 residues. Full variable domain (rest looked up from reference TRBV2 and TRBJ2-7): EPEVTQTPSHQVTQMGQEVILRCVPISNHLYFYWYRQILGQKVEFLVSFYNNEISEKSEIFDDQFSVERPDGSNFTLKIRSTKLEDSAMYFCASSGLRQGANEQYFGPGTRLTVT.

The V and J genes are TRBV5-1 and TRBJ2-2, with D perhaps being TRBD1 or TRBD2 (5 bases each). The germline V gene encodes CDR1 SGHRS and CDR2 YFSETQ. The V gene lost 3 bases and the J gene lost 6 bases, with 12 bases spanning the gap. The CDR3 totals 14 residues. Here the CDR3 DNA reads TGCGCCAGCAGCTCCGGGACCCTGGCCGGGGAGCTGTTTTTT. This gives the protein CASSSGTLAGELFF.

The V and J genes are TRBV5-1 and TRBJ1-2; 7 bases agree with TRBD1. Germline V gives CDR1 SGHRS, CDR2 YFSETQ. The CDR3 contains 15 residues. J gave up 8 bases and V 3 bases, and 13 bases lay outside the gene matches. CDR3 protein: CASSWDGTGVGGYTF. Written as DNA, the CDR3 is TGCGCCAGCAGCTGGGACGGAACAGGGGTCGGCGGCTACACCTTC.

The J gene is TRBJ2-2, the V gene TRBV6-5; TRBD2 matches 12 bases. V shed 4 bases and J 3 bases; nucleotides not matched to a gene: 3. The CDR3 sequence is 16 residues long. Germline CDR1 MNHEY, CDR2 SVGAGI. CDR3 sequence reads: CASSFLAGGYTGELFF. The CDR3 DNA reads TGTGCCAGCAGTTTCCTAGCGGGAGGGTACACCGGGGAGCTGTTTTTT.

For the CDR3, the DNA is TGTGCCAGCAGTCTACAGCATAACACTGAAGCTTTCTTT. Translation gives CASSLQHNTEAFF. The chain has TRBV6-1 and TRBJ1-1; D unclear. The CDR3 covers 13 residues. Germline CDR1 reads MNHNS; CDR2 reads SASEGT. V lost 5 bases and J 2 bases, leaving 9 bases between the germline ends.

The chain employs TRBV6-5 and TRBJ2-3, with 7 bases aligning to TRBD2. The CDR3 spans 16 residues. Germline V gives CDR1 MNHEY, CDR2 SVGAGI. V dropped 0 bases and J dropped 7; count of bases not matched to a gene: 10. As DNA, the CDR3 is TGTGCCAGCAGTTACTCTGGCGGGAGCCGGGGGTATACGCAGTATTTT. Protein: CASSYSGGSRGYTQYF.

This chain connects TRBV19 to TRBJ2-5; 8 positions match TRBD1. Germline V gene lookup returns CDR1 LNHDA and CDR2 SQIVND (reference sequence). There are 15 residues in the CDR3. The trim removed 6 bases at V and 1 base at J, leaving 7 bases unmatched. CDR3: CASSRTGIPQETQYF. The CDR3 DNA reads as TGTGCCAGTAGCAGGACAGGGATTCCCCAAGAGACCCAGTACTTC.

The genes are TRBV9 and TRBJ2-2; no clear D gene. The V gene lost 3 bases and the J gene lost 0 bases, with 9 bases spanning the gap. The CDR3 has 15 residues. CDR1 SGDLS and CDR2 YYNGEE come from the germline V gene. In DNA form, the CDR3 reads TGTGCCAGCAGCGGGGTTTCGGCGAACACCGGGGAGCTGTTTTTT. Amino acid sequence: CASSGVSANTGELFF.

In DNA, the CDR3 is TGTGCCATCAGTGATCTTAGGAGCGGTGGGGGGGAGCAGTTCTTC. This codes for CAISDLRSGGGEQFF. The rearrangement links TRBV10-3 to TRBJ2-1, with D tentatively TRBD2 (6 bases). Between the trimmed V and J ends, which lost 3 bases and 10 bases, there was a span of 19 bases. This CDR3 is built from 15 residues. Germline CDR1 is ENHRY and CDR2 is SYGVKD.

This rearrangement joins TRBV9 to TRBJ2-1; no reliable D call. CDR1 and CDR2 from the germline V gene are SGDLS and YYNGEE. V was shortened by 0 bases and J by 4 bases, with 11 bases between the two germline ends. The CDR3 spans 15 residues. For the CDR3, the DNA is TGTGCCAGCAGCGTAGGACCCAGCACTTACAATGAGCAGTTCTTC. This gives the protein CASSVGPSTYNEQFF.

This sequence joins TRBV7-8 and TRBJ1-2; 9 bases fit TRBD1. Germline V gene sequence: CDR1 SGHVS, CDR2 FQNEAQ. V trimming: 5 bases; J trimming: 2 bases; junction bases outside the gene matches: 9. The CDR3 spans 16 residues. CDR3 protein: CASSPRLGTGNYGYTF. CDR3 sequence (DNA): TGTGCCAGCAGCCCCCGTTTGGGGACAGGGAACTATGGCTACACCTTC.